Presented here are 12 T cell receptor beta chains from one specimen sequenced in a study of post-analysis software for immune sequencing data. Study-wide points: The five TRBV segments detected at higher frequency in patients than in controls included TRBV5-6, TRBV5-1 and TRBV20-1.

Their cognate antigens are unknown. cDNA libraries of TCR beta carried unique molecular identifiers. Using its own MiXCR run on the PCR reads, TCRdb lists one record per CDR3 protein. The table has around 440,000 distinct CDR3 sequences, under 55% seen once. Sequenced material: blood. The receptors stem from a girl between 10 and 17 years old with multiple sclerosis.

This clonotype was counted once. V and J are TRBV20-1 and TRBJ1-5; D unresolved. CDR1 DFQATT and CDR2 SNEGSKA come from the germline V gene (reference sequence). This CDR3 region has 12 residues. V shed 7 bases and J shed 0 bases, with 7 bases lying between them. CDR3 sequence reads: CSVSRSNQPQHF. The CDR3, as DNA: TGCAGTGTCAGTCGTAGCAATCAGCCCCAGCATTTT.

The chain carries TRBV6-2 or TRBV6-3 and TRBJ2-3, with 10 bases matching TRBD2. This CDR3 comprises 23 residues. The V and J ends lost 0 bases and 2 bases, in that order; junction bases with no gene match: 23. Germline V lookup: CDR1 MNHEY, CDR2 SVGEGT. As DNA, the CDR3 is TGTGCCAGCAGTTACTCTTGGCTAGCGGGAGTTCACCGCGTAGGTCCACTCACAGATACGCAGTATTTT. This sequence encodes CASSYSWLAGVHRVGPLTDTQYF.

This clonotype came up once. The chain recombines TRBV25-1 with TRBJ1-1, with D maybe TRBD1 (5 bases). Trimming pared 4 bases from V and 0 bases from J, leaving 12 bases between. This CDR3 has 15 amino acids. Germline-derived CDR1 and CDR2 are MGHDK and SYGVNS. The DNA for the CDR3 is TGTGCCAGCAGTGGAGGTGGGGCCCTGAACACTGAAGCTTTCTTT. As protein: CASSGGGALNTEAFF.

This chain joins TRBV20-1 and TRBJ2-7; 11 positions match TRBD2. Gene TRBJ2-5 matches the end of the DNA better, so the J call may be wrong. The CDR3 covers 17 residues. CDR1 DFQATT and CDR2 SNEGSKA come from the germline V gene (reference sequence). The CDR3 nucleotides are TGCAGTGCTAGTGGGGGTAGCGGGAGGGCTTTAGGAGAGACCCAGTACTTC. The encoded protein is CSASGGSGRALGETQYF.

This chain uses TRBV3-1 with TRBJ2-1; TRBD2 agrees at 13 bases. CDR1 is LGHDT and CDR2 is YNNKEL in the germline V gene (reference sequence). Losses at the gene ends were 6 bases for V and 3 bases for J; bases not matched to a gene: 2. There are 15 residues in the CDR3. The CDR3 here is CASRLAGGNYNEQFF. CDR3 bases: TGTGCCAGCAGACTAGCGGGAGGGAACTACAATGAGCAGTTCTTC.

The rearrangement links TRBV27 to TRBJ1-2; weak D call: TRBD1 (5 bases). The CDR3 is 14 amino acids. The germline gives CDR1 MNHEY, CDR2 SMNVEV (reference sequence). Trimming removed 5 bases from V and 8 bases from J, with 18 bases in between. DNA for the CDR3: TGTGCCAGCAGTCCCCCGGGCAGGGTGGGCGGCTACACCTTC. As protein: CASSPPGRVGGYTF.

This clonotype came up a few times. The chain is built from TRBV28 and TRBJ1-2; D is unresolved. The germline CDR1 and CDR2 sequences are MDHEN and SYDVKM. CDR3 size: 16 residues. Trimming left V 4 bases short and J 3 bases short, with 18 bases between. CDR3 in DNA: TGTGCCAGCAGTTCGGGTGCGATCAGGTGGGACTATGGCTACACCTTC. It encodes CASSSGAIRWDYGYTF.

This rearrangement joins TRBV2 to TRBJ1-5, with a tentative D call TRBD1 (5 bases). The germline V gene encodes CDR1 SNHLY and CDR2 FYNNEI. The CDR3 covers 16 residues. Deletions cut 6 bases from V and 2 bases from J, with 17 bases between. Here the CDR3 DNA reads TGTGCCAGCAGGAACGGGCGGGGCGAAGGCAATCAGCCCCAGCATTTT. Residues: CASRNGRGEGNQPQHF.

The gene calls are TRBV7-2 and TRBJ1-2; D possibly corresponds to TRBD1 (6 bases). Germline CDR1 SGHTA, CDR2 FQGNSA. The CDR3 consists of 14 residues. V was cut by 7 bases and J by 1 base, with 13 bases left in between. CDR3 in DNA: TGTGCCAGCACCAGGGGCTCTTTTAACTATGGCTACACCTTC. Translation gives CASTRGSFNYGYTF.

This clonotype has only a few counts. The chain is built from TRBV27 and TRBJ2-3, with D unclear. Looked up from germline, CDR1 is MNHEY and CDR2 is SMNVEV (reference sequence). V was clipped by 0 bases and J by 4 bases, with 11 bases between them. The CDR3 spans 15 residues. The CDR3 sequence: CASSLSLRAPDTQYF. The CDR3 DNA is TGTGCCAGCAGTTTATCTCTCCGGGCCCCAGATACGCAGTATTTT.

This clonotype was counted a few times. This rearrangement joins TRBV12-3 or TRBV12-4 to TRBJ2-7; a possible D gene is TRBD1 (5 bases). V was cut by 5 bases and J by 2 bases, with 16 bases left in between. CDR3 size: 15 residues. The chain's CDR3 is CASSPTGYPTYEQYF. In DNA, the CDR3 is TGTGCCAGCAGTCCTACAGGCTACCCAACCTACGAGCAGTACTTC.

V and J are TRBV6-1 and TRBJ2-1, with TRBD1 matching over 7 bases. The CDR3 has 13 amino acids. CDR1 MNHNS and CDR2 SASEGT come from the germline V gene. The junction had 13 bases not matched to a gene; V was cut back by 5 bases and J by 15 bases. CDR3 nucleotides: TGTGCCAGCAGTCAGAGACAGGGAAGTCGTCGGTTCTTC. It encodes CASSQRQGSRRFF.